The present entry profiles one T cell receptor beta chain with its context. The data were produced by immunoSEQ multiplex PCR, yet TCRdb's version contains in-frame clones alone and is incomplete. Found here are about 180,000 clones, approximately 82% of them singletons; the top ten hold about 16%. The data stem from a study of blood T cell repertoires in COVID-19. Categorization into cohorts depended on clinical history that participants reported. The CDR3 is 13 amino acids. Trimming took off 6 bases at V and 3 bases at J, with 12 bases between the two ends. Germline V gives CDR1 SNHLY, CDR2 FYNNEI. J is TRBJ2-7 and V is TRBV2; a possible D gene is TRBD1 (6 bases). The receptor's source is a man aged 50-60 years who had recovered from COVID-19. Specimen: PBMCs or T cells enriched from blood (not recorded which). CDR3 coding DNA: TGTGCCAGCAGCACCGGGACAAGCTACGAGCAGTACTTC. Amino acids: CASSTGTSYEQYF.